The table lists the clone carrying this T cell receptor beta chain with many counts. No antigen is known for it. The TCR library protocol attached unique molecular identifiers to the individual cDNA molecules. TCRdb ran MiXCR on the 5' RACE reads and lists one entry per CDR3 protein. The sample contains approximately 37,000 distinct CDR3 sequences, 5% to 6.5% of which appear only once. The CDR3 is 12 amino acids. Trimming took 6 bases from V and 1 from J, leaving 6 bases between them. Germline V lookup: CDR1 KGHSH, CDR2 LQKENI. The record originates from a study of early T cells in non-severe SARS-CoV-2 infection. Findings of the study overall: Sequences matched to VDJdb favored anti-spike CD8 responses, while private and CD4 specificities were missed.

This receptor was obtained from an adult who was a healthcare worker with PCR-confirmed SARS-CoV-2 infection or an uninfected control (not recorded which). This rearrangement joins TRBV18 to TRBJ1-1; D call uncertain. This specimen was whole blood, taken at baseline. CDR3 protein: CASSIKNTEAFF. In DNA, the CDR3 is TGTGCCAGCTCCATCAAGAACACTGAAGCTTTCTTT.